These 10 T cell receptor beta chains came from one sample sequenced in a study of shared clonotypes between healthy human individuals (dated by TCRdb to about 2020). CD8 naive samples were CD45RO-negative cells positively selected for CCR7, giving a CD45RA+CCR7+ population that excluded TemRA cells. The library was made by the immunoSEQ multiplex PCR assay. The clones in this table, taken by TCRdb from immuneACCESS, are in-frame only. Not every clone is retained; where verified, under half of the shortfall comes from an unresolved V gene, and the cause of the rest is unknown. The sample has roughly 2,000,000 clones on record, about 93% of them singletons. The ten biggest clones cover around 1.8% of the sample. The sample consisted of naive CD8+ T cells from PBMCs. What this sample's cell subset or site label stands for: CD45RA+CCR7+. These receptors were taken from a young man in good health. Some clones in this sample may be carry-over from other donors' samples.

CDR3 sequence reads: CASRLLGSYEQYF. The CDR3 DNA reads as TGTGCAAGTCGCCTCCTAGGCTCCTACGAGCAGTACTTC. The chain links TRBV12-2 to TRBJ2-7; TRBD2 was called by the table and not checked on the DNA. TRBV12-2 is reported as a pseudogene. This CDR3 spans 13 amino acids.

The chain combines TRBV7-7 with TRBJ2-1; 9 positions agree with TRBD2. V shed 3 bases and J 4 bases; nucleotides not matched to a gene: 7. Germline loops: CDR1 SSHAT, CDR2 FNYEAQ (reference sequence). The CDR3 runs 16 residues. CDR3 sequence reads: CASSFGAGGPYNEQFF. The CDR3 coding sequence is TGTGCCAGCAGCTTCGGGGCGGGAGGGCCTTACAATGAGCAGTTCTTC. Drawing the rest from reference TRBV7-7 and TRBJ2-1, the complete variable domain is GAGVSQSPRYKVTKRGQDVTLRCDPISSHATLYWYQQALGQGPEFLTYFNYEAQPDKSGLPSDRFSAERPEGSISTLTIQRTEQRDSAMYRCASSFGAGGPYNEQFFGPGTRLTVL.

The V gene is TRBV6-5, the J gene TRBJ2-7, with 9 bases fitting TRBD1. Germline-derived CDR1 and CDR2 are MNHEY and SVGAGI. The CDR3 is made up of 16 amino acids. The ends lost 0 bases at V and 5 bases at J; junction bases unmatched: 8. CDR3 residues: CASSYSKDRGGDEQYF. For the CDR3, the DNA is TGTGCCAGCAGTTACTCGAAGGACAGGGGAGGCGACGAGCAGTACTTC.

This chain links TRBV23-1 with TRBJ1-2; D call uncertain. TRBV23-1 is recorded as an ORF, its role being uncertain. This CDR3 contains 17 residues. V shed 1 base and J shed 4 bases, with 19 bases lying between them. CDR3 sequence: CASSQWTVERGIYGYTF. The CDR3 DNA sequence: TGCGCCAGCAGTCAATGGACGGTAGAACGAGGGATCTATGGCTACACCTTC.

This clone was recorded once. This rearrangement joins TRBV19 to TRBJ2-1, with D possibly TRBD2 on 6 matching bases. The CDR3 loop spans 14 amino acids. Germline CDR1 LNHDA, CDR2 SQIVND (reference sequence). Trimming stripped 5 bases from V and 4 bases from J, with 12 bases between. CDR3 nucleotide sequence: TGTGCCAGTAGTTCCGGGGGTTATTACAATGAGCAGTTCTTC. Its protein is CASSSGGYYNEQFF.

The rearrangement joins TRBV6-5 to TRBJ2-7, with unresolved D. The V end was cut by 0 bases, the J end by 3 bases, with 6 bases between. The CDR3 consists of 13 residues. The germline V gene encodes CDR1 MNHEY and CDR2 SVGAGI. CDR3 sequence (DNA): TGTGCCAGCAGTTACTCGGGCTTCTACGAGCAGTACTTC. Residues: CASSYSGFYEQYF.

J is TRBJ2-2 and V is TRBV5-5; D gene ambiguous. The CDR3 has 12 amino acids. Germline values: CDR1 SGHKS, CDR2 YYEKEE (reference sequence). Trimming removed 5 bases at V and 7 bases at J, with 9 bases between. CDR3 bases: TGTGCCAGCAGTACAGATTACGGGGAGCTGTTTTTT. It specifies CASSTDYGELFF.

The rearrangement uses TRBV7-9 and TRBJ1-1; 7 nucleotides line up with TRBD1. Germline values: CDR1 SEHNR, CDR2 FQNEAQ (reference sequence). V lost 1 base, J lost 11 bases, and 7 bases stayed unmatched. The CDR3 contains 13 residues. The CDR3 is CASSLVGQSGAFF. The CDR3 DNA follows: TGTGCCAGCAGCTTAGTGGGACAGAGTGGGGCTTTCTTT.

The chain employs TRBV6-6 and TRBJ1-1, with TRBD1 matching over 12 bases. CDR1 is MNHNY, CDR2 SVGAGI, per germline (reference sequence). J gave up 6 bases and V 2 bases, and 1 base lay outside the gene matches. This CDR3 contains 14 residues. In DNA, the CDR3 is TGTGCCAGCAGTTACGGGACAGGGGGCCCTGAAGCTTTCTTT. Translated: CASSYGTGGPEAFF.

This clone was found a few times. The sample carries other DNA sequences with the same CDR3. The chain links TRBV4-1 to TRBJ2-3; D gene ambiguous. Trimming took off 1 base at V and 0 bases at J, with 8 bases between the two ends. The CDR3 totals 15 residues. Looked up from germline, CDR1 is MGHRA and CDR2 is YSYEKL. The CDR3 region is CASSQGGRSTDTQYF. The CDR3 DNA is TGCGCCAGCAGCCAAGGTGGCAGGAGCACAGATACGCAGTATTTT.